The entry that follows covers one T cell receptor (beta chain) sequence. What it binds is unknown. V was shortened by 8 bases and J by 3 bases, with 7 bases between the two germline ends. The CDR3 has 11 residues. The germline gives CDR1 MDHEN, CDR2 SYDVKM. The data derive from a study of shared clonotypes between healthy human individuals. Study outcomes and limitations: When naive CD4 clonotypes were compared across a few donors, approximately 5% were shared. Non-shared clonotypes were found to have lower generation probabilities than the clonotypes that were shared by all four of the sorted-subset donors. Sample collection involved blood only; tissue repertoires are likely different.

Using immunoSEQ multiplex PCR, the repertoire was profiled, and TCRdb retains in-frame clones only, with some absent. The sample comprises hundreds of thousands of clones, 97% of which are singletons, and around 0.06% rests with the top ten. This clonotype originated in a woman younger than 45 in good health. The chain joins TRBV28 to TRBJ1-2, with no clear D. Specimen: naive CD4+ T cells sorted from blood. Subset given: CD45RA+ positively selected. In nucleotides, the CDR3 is TGTGCCAGCGGCCGCGACTATGGCTACACCTTC. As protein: CASGRDYGYTF.